Each of the 32 T cell receptor beta chains below was sequenced from the same sample in a study of cytomegalovirus exposure and HLA in healthy donors. Researchers ran the PCR with 60 Vbeta and 13 Jbeta primers. Only in-frame clones appear in the TCRdb table, and some are missing; sequencing was by immunoSEQ multiplex PCR. This table has 97,000 or so clones, more than 70% appearing once. Sequenced material: PBMCs. The receptors come from a male donor in good health and CMV-seropositive.

V gene TRBV15 combines with J gene TRBJ2-7, with 10 bases fitting TRBD2. This CDR3 has 16 residues. Per the germline V gene, CDR1 is LNHNV and CDR2 is YYDKDF (reference sequence). Germline trimming cut 0 bases from V and 5 bases from J; bases unmatched to any gene: 7. The CDR3 DNA is TGTGCCACCAGCAGAGATCTGAGCGGGAGGGCGGACGAGCAGTACTTC. Translating gives CATSRDLSGRADEQYF.

CDR3 sequence: CASSFATSGTGELFF. In DNA form, the CDR3 reads TGTGCCAGCAGCTTCGCGACTAGCGGCACCGGGGAGCTGTTTTTT. The V call is TRBV11-3, the J call TRBJ2-2, with 9 nucleotides matching TRBD2. This CDR3 contains 15 residues. V gave up 3 bases and J gave up 4 bases; unmatched junction bases: 3. Germline V lookup: CDR1 SGHNT, CDR2 YENEEA.

The V and J genes are TRBV6-1 and TRBJ1-3; the D is unclear. The V gene lost 0 bases and the J gene lost 8 bases, with 14 bases spanning the gap. The CDR3 extends over 15 amino acids. CDR1 is MNHNS and CDR2 is SASEGT in the germline V gene. This CDR3 is CASSEAWRESYTIYF. As DNA, the CDR3 is TGTGCCAGCAGTGAAGCTTGGAGGGAATCGTACACCATATATTTT.

This clone has a handful of counts. The rearrangement uses TRBV19 and TRBJ1-1; maybe TRBD1 (5 bases). With 5 bases removed from V and 5 bases from J, the gap between germline ends came to 18 bases. The CDR3 spans 15 residues. Germline-derived CDR1 and CDR2 are LNHDA and SQIVND (reference sequence). CDR3 nucleotides: TGTGCCAGTAGTTCTAAGGGGCTGGCCCGAACTGAAGCTTTCTTT. Protein sequence: CASSSKGLARTEAFF.

The chain joins TRBV5-1 to TRBJ2-7; TRBD2 matches at 7 bases. J lost 1 base, V lost 0 bases, and 4 bases had no gene match. The CDR3 length is 15 residues. Germline CDR1 reads SGHRS; CDR2 reads YFSETQ. The CDR3 loop is CASSLVPGGSYEQYF. The CDR3 coding sequence is TGCGCCAGCAGCTTGGTTCCCGGGGGGTCCTACGAGCAGTACTTC.

The V and J genes are TRBV5-1 and TRBJ2-2; tentatively, D is TRBD1 (6 bases). Germline lookup yields CDR1 SGHRS and CDR2 YFSETQ. The CDR3 length is 15 residues. The V and J ends lost 3 bases and 6 bases respectively, with 15 bases between them. CDR3 bases: TGCGCCAGCAGCTCTTTCTCACAGGGCCCCGGGGAGCTGTTTTTT. Translating it yields CASSSFSQGPGELFF.

The V and J genes are TRBV25-1 and TRBJ2-1; D gene unclear. The CDR3 covers 15 residues. Germline V gene data show CDR1 as MGHDK and CDR2 as SYGVNS. V was cut by 3 bases and J by 2 bases, with 11 bases left in between. CDR3 region: CASSDSSFPYNEQFF. The CDR3 DNA follows: TGTGCCAGCAGTGATTCTAGTTTCCCCTACAATGAGCAGTTCTTC.

This chain joins TRBV6-4 and TRBJ2-2, with a tentative D call TRBD1 (5 bases). Germline values: CDR1 MRHNA, CDR2 SNTAGT. The CDR3 sequence is 17 residues long. V lost 0 bases to trimming and J lost 1 base, with 12 bases between them. Here the CDR3 reads CASSDSGKGKNTGELFF. The CDR3 DNA is TGTGCCAGCAGTGACTCGGGAAAGGGGAAGAACACCGGGGAGCTGTTTTTT.

CDR3 bases: TGTGCCAGCAGCTTAGCCCTGGGGGGGACGAACTATGGCTACACCTTC. It codes for CASSLALGGTNYGYTF. The V gene is TRBV7-2, the J gene TRBJ1-2; perhaps TRBD1 as D (5 bases). The CDR3 is 16 amino acids. The V end was cut by 0 bases, the J end by 2 bases, with 13 bases between. Germline assignment: CDR1 SGHTA and CDR2 FQGNSA.

V usage is TRBV14 and J usage is TRBJ1-1; 8 nucleotides line up with TRBD1. This CDR3 comprises 15 residues. V was pared by 2 bases and J by 0 bases, with 2 bases of the junction left unmatched. Germline V lookup: CDR1 SGHDN, CDR2 FVKESK. The CDR3 sequence is CASSQLGQVNTEAFF. CDR3 DNA sequence: TGTGCCAGCAGCCAACTGGGACAGGTGAACACTGAAGCTTTCTTT.

This clone was counted between two and nine times. This chain connects TRBV6-6 to TRBJ1-2; no definite D call. This CDR3 has 12 residues. V lost 4 bases and J lost 8, with 11 bases in between. CDR1 is MNHNY, CDR2 SVGAGI, per germline (reference sequence). CDR3 nucleotide sequence: TGTGCCAGCAGTTCCCCAGACATAGGCTACACCTTC. Amino acid sequence: CASSSPDIGYTF.

V is TRBV19 and J is TRBJ2-3, with TRBD2 as a possible D gene (5 bases). Germline V lookup: CDR1 LNHDA, CDR2 SQIVND (reference sequence). The CDR3 consists of 12 residues. V lost 6 bases, J lost 9 bases, and 13 bases lay in between. CDR3 sequence reads: CASSVRPGTQYF. As DNA, the CDR3 is TGTGCCAGTAGCGTGCGTCCGGGGACGCAGTATTTT. The whole variable domain, filled in from reference TRBV19 and TRBJ2-3, reads DGGITQSPKYLFRKEGQNVTLSCEQNLNHDAMYWYRQDPGQGLRLIYYSQIVNDFQKGDIAEGYSVSREKKESFPLTVTSAQKNPTAFYLCASSVRPGTQYFGPGTRLTVL.

The V and J genes are TRBV7-8 and TRBJ2-1; D is possibly TRBD2 (6 bases). The CDR3 extends over 16 amino acids. Germline V gene data show CDR1 as SGHVS and CDR2 as FQNEAQ. The V and J ends lost 0 bases and 0 bases respectively, with 9 bases between them. CDR3 nucleotide sequence: TGTGCCAGCAGCTTAGCGGGAGGAGGCTCCTACAATGAGCAGTTCTTC. Protein: CASSLAGGGSYNEQFF. The variable domain in full, with the rest retrieved from reference TRBV7-8 and TRBJ2-1, is GAGVSQSPRYKVAKRGQDVALRCDPISGHVSLFWYQQALGQGPEFLTYFQNEAQLDKSGLPSDRFFAERPEGSVSTLKIQRTQQEDSAVYLCASSLAGGGSYNEQFFGPGTRLTVL.

This clone was counted a few times. The V call is TRBV6-5, the J call TRBJ1-2; tentatively, D is TRBD1 (6 bases). The CDR3 consists of 13 residues. Trimming cost V 7 bases and J 4 bases, with 13 bases left between them. Germline V gives CDR1 MNHEY, CDR2 SVGAGI. The CDR3 sequence: CASTSQGFYGYTF. The CDR3 DNA reads TGTGCCAGCACAAGCCAGGGGTTCTATGGCTACACCTTC.

This clone occurred a few times. The sample contains more than one DNA sequence encoding this CDR3. This rearrangement joins TRBV7-9 to TRBJ2-7, with TRBD1 identical over 10 bases. J was trimmed by 5 bases and V by 7 bases; bases with no gene match: 8. The CDR3 runs to 14 residues. Germline-derived CDR1 and CDR2 are SEHNR and FQNEAQ (reference sequence). This chain's CDR3 is CASTSRDRGHEQYF. CDR3 bases: TGTGCCAGCACCTCACGGGACAGGGGTCACGAGCAGTACTTC.

This sequence joins TRBV7-3 and TRBJ2-1, with D possibly being TRBD2 (5 bases). Germline V gene data show CDR1 as SGHTA and CDR2 as FQGTGA. V shed 4 bases and J shed 8 bases, with 21 bases lying between them. CDR3 length equals 16 residues. In DNA, the CDR3 is TGTGCCAGCAGCTCTCCCAGCGGCCCTAGACGGGATGAGCAGTTCTTC. Encoded protein: CASSSPSGPRRDEQFF.

The chain combines TRBV7-9 with TRBJ2-1; TRBD2 matches 14 bases. The ends lost 2 bases at V and 8 bases at J; junction bases unmatched: 5. The CDR3 spans 16 residues. In germline, CDR1 is SEHNR, CDR2 FQNEAQ (reference sequence). CDR3 loop: CASSLRTSGRMDEQFF. CDR3 in DNA: TGTGCCAGCAGCTTAAGGACTAGCGGGAGGATGGATGAGCAGTTCTTC.

The V and J genes are TRBV14 and TRBJ1-4, with D tentatively TRBD1 (6 bases). Germline CDR1 and CDR2: SGHDN and FVKESK. Deletions cut 4 bases from V and 4 bases from J, with 16 bases between. CDR3 length equals 16 residues. The CDR3 reads CASSRGLGQINEKLFF. The CDR3 region has the DNA TGTGCCAGCAGCCGCGGTTTAGGACAGATTAATGAAAAACTGTTTTTT.

The chain uses TRBV4-2 and TRBJ1-4; D gene unclear. Germline assignment: CDR1 LGHNA and CDR2 YNFKEQ. This CDR3 is 15 amino acids long. With 4 bases removed from V and 0 bases from J, the gap between germline ends came to 9 bases. The DNA of the CDR3 is TGTGCCAGCAGCCGGCGGTTATCAACTAATGAAAAACTGTTTTTT. Protein product: CASSRRLSTNEKLFF.

V usage is TRBV19 and J usage is TRBJ1-6, with no clear D. The V and J ends lost 5 bases and 0 bases respectively, with 11 bases between them. CDR1 and CDR2 from the germline V gene are LNHDA and SQIVND (reference sequence). The CDR3 is 16 residues long. The DNA for the CDR3 is TGTGCCAGTAGTGAGGGCAGGCCCTCCTATAATTCACCCCTCCACTTT. Its protein is CASSEGRPSYNSPLHF. Complete variable domain (other parts from reference TRBV19 and TRBJ1-6): DGGITQSPKYLFRKEGQNVTLSCEQNLNHDAMYWYRQDPGQGLRLIYYSQIVNDFQKGDIAEGYSVSREKKESFPLTVTSAQKNPTAFYLCASSEGRPSYNSPLHFGNGTRLTVT.

The chain is built from TRBV29-1 and TRBJ2-2; D is perhaps TRBD2 (6 bases). The germline CDR1 and CDR2 sequences are SQVTM and ANQGSEA. V was clipped by 5 bases and J by 1 base, with 14 bases between them. This CDR3 is 15 amino acids long. The CDR3 reads CSVTRDLLNTGELFF. CDR3 coding DNA: TGCAGCGTTACTCGGGACTTACTGAACACCGGGGAGCTGTTTTTT.

The CDR3 sequence: CASSAAGINQPQHF. The CDR3 DNA follows: TGTGCCAGCAGCGCAGCAGGGATCAATCAGCCCCAGCATTTT. The chain joins TRBV9 to TRBJ1-5; tentatively, D is TRBD1 (5 bases). The length of the CDR3 is 14 residues. Trimming pared 3 bases from V and 3 bases from J, leaving 10 bases between. Per germline, CDR1 SGDLS and CDR2 YYNGEE. Full variable domain (missing parts from reference TRBV9 and TRBJ1-5): DSGVTQTPKHLITATGQRVTLRCSPRSGDLSVYWYQQSLDQGLQFLIQYYNGEERAKGNILERFSAQQFPDLHSELNLSSLELGDSALYFCASSAAGINQPQHFGDGTRLSIL.

The genes are TRBV5-1 and TRBJ1-1, with 7 bases matching TRBD1. The CDR3 loop spans 15 amino acids. The J segment lost 0 bases and the V segment lost 1 base, leaving 3 bases of the junction unmatched. Germline V gene lookup returns CDR1 SGHRS and CDR2 YFSETQ. The CDR3 sequence: CASSLTGAMNTEAFF. The CDR3, as DNA: TGCGCCAGCAGCTTGACAGGGGCCATGAACACTGAAGCTTTCTTT.

The chain has TRBV7-6 and TRBJ2-5; 8 bases map to TRBD2. The CDR3 has 16 residues. Germline V gene sequence: CDR1 SGHVS, CDR2 FNYEAQ. Losses at the gene ends were 5 bases for V and 4 bases for J; bases not matched to a gene: 12. CDR3 bases: TGTGCCAGCAGCCTCTTACGGTCCGGGGGGGGAGAGACCCAGTACTTC. The encoded protein is CASSLLRSGGGETQYF.

This chain connects TRBV28 to TRBJ2-5; 7 bases align to TRBD1. Trimming cost V 5 bases and J 5 bases; bases outside gene matches: 14. This CDR3 spans 16 amino acids. Germline assignment: CDR1 MDHEN and CDR2 SYDVKM. Here the CDR3 reads CASSQSRGPSIETQYF. The CDR3 DNA follows: TGTGCCAGCAGTCAATCGAGGGGGCCCTCCATCGAGACCCAGTACTTC.

V gene TRBV28 combines with J gene TRBJ2-7; D remains ambiguous. The germline V gene encodes CDR1 MDHEN and CDR2 SYDVKM. Trimming pared 3 bases from V and 3 bases from J, leaving 6 bases between. The CDR3 runs to 12 residues. CDR3 loop: CASSLGNYEQYF. The CDR3 DNA reads as TGTGCCAGCAGTTTGGGCAACTACGAGCAGTACTTC.

The chain combines TRBV5-5 with TRBJ2-1, with D perhaps matching TRBD2 (5 bases). The CDR3 sequence is 15 residues long. From germline, CDR1 is SGHKS and CDR2 YYEKEE (reference sequence). The ends were cut back, 3 bases at V and 0 bases at J, with 10 bases in the middle. The CDR3 region is CASSSLGSSYNEQFF. Here the CDR3 DNA reads TGTGCCAGCAGCTCCCTAGGGAGCTCCTACAATGAGCAGTTCTTC.

The chain carries TRBV7-3 and TRBJ2-5, with TRBD1 matching 7 bases. The CDR3 loop spans 14 amino acids. The J segment lost 7 bases and the V segment lost 1 base, leaving 6 bases of the junction unmatched. Germline V gene sequence: CDR1 SGHTA, CDR2 FQGTGA. For the CDR3, the DNA is TGTGCCAGCAGCTTAAGTACAGGGGAAAGGACCCAGTACTTC. Translating it yields CASSLSTGERTQYF.

V usage is TRBV9 and J usage is TRBJ2-1, with a possible D match to TRBD2 (5 bases). V lost 4 bases to trimming and J lost 6 bases, with 17 bases between them. Germline CDR1 reads SGDLS; CDR2 reads YYNGEE. The CDR3 extends over 15 amino acids. The CDR3 here is CASSPDSEPINEQFF. CDR3 nucleotides: TGTGCCAGCAGCCCCGATAGCGAGCCCATCAATGAGCAGTTCTTC. Full variable domain (rest looked up from reference TRBV9 and TRBJ2-1): DSGVTQTPKHLITATGQRVTLRCSPRSGDLSVYWYQQSLDQGLQFLIQYYNGEERAKGNILERFSAQQFPDLHSELNLSSLELGDSALYFCASSPDSEPINEQFFGPGTRLTVL.

The chain couples TRBV10-1 to TRBJ2-4; 7 bases are shared with TRBD1. V shed 8 bases, J shed 1 base, and the junction held 11 bases outside the gene matches. CDR1 WNHNN and CDR2 SYGVQD come from the germline V gene (reference sequence). CDR3 length: 16 residues. CDR3 in amino acids: CASPSLQGTAKNIQYF. The CDR3 nucleotides are TGCGCCAGCCCTTCCTTACAGGGGACCGCCAAAAACATTCAGTACTTC.

V and J are TRBV7-2 and TRBJ2-4; TRBD2 matches 12 bases. This CDR3 is 17 amino acids long. CDR1 is SGHTA, CDR2 FQGNSA, per germline. Trimming took 4 bases from V and 8 from J; bases not matched to a gene: 12. The CDR3 sequence: CASSSRLAGDGSDIQYF. In DNA, the CDR3 is TGTGCCAGCAGCTCGAGACTAGCGGGAGATGGGTCAGACATTCAGTACTTC.

The chain has TRBV6-4 and TRBJ1-5; D remains unclear. The CDR3 is made up of 17 amino acids. The germline V and J ends were trimmed by 5 bases and 6 bases, with 23 bases remaining between them. Per germline, CDR1 MRHNA and CDR2 SNTAGT. As DNA, the CDR3 is TGTGCCAGCAGTTCCCGGCGGGCACCCCTACGCCGTCAGCCCCAGCATTTT. Translating gives CASSSRRAPLRRQPQHF.